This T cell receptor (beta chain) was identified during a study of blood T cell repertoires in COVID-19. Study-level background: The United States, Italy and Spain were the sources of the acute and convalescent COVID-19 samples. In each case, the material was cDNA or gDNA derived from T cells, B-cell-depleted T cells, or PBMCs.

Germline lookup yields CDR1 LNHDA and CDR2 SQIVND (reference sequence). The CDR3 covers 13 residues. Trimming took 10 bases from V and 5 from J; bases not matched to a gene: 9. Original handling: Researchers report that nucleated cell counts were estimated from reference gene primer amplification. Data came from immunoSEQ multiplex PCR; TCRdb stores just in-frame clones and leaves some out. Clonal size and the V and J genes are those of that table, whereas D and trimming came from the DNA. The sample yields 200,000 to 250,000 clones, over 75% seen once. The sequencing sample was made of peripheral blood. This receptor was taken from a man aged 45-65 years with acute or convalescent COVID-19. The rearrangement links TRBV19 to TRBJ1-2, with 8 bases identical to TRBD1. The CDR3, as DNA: TGTGCCACCGCCAGGGACAGGAGATATGGCTACACCTTC. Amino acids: CATARDRRYGYTF.